This T cell receptor (beta chain) was identified during a study of cytomegalovirus exposure and HLA in healthy donors. Study-wide results and caveats: Listed as cytomegalovirus-associated were 150 to 200 TCR beta chains. In an earlier analysis, about 87% or about 30%: the productive usage of most TCR beta V segments.

A word on this clone: What it recognizes is unknown.

Donors sampled were nominally healthy, though unrecorded immune exposures were likely. PCR used 60 Vbeta primers and 13 Jbeta primers. The repertoire was sequenced with immunoSEQ multiplex PCR; TCRdb's copy has only in-frame clones and lacks some. Of 95,000 to 150,000 clones listed, 60% to 85% are singletons. This CDR3 region has 18 residues. Trimming cost V 3 bases and J 0 bases, with 15 bases left between them. Germline V lookup: CDR1 MDHEN, CDR2 SYDVKM. The sample taken for sequencing was PBMCs. This TCR derives from a female donor in good health and CMV-seronegative. The chain has TRBV28 and TRBJ2-6; maybe TRBD2 (5 bases). In DNA form, the CDR3 reads TGTGCCAGCAGTTTTATGCGGGCCTACAGCTCTGGGGCCAACGTCCTGACTTTC. This translates into CASSFMRAYSSGANVLTF.